Below are 24 T cell receptor beta chains sequenced from a single sample in a study of patients and donors after allogeneic stem cell transplantation. TCRdb fed the RT-PCR reads into MiXCR, producing one record per CDR3 protein. The data show 150,000 to 200,000 distinct CDR3 sequences, approximately 28% seen once. The specimen sequenced was blood, either unsorted or a sorted T cell fraction (not recorded which). Receptors originate from a human donor who was either an allogeneic HSCT recipient or a stem cell or donor lymphocyte infusion donor (not recorded which). It is not recorded whose cells these are; they may come from a transplant donor.

The CDR3 nucleotides are TGTGCCAGCAGCTACCTAGCGGGAGCGAGAAATGAGCAGTTCTTC. It translates to CASSYLAGARNEQFF. The chain employs TRBV7-6 and TRBJ2-1; 10 nucleotides agree with TRBD2. The germline gives CDR1 SGHVS, CDR2 FNYEAQ. Trimming at V came to 4 bases and at J to 7 bases, leaving 7 bases not matched to a gene. The CDR3 has 15 amino acids.

The gene calls are TRBV7-9 and TRBJ2-7; 7 positions agree with TRBD2. V lost 5 bases and J lost 4; bases outside the gene matches: 14. The CDR3 runs to 16 residues. The germline V gene has CDR1 SEHNR and CDR2 FQNEAQ (reference sequence). The CDR3: CASSHIGEGRAYEQYF. Here the CDR3 DNA reads TGTGCCAGCAGCCATATCGGGGAGGGCCGTGCTTACGAGCAGTACTTC. Full variable domain (missing parts from reference TRBV7-9 and TRBJ2-7): DTGVSQNPRHKITKRGQNVTFRCDPISEHNRLYWYRQTLGQGPEFLTYFQNEAQLEKSRLLSDRFSAERPKGSFSTLEIQRTEQGDSAMYLCASSHIGEGRAYEQYFGPGTRLTVT.

This clonotype has just one count. The CDR3 loop reads CSAPGTGYHEQYF. Here the CDR3 DNA reads TGCAGTGCTCCCGGGACAGGGTACCACGAGCAGTACTTC. V and J are TRBV20-1 and TRBJ2-7, with 9 bases lining up with TRBD1. Germline CDR1 and CDR2: DFQATT and SNEGSKA (reference sequence). The CDR3 spans 13 residues. J gave up 5 bases and V 5 bases, and 7 bases lay outside the gene matches.

The table lists this clonotype with many counts. The rearrangement joins TRBV12-3 or TRBV12-4 to TRBJ1-3; D remains unclear. The ends were cut back, 4 bases at V and 0 bases at J, with 10 bases in the middle. The CDR3 contains 15 residues. The CDR3 is CASSYVGYSGNTIYF. The CDR3 DNA reads TGTGCCAGCAGTTATGTGGGATACTCTGGAAACACCATATATTTT.

The rearrangement links TRBV12-3 or TRBV12-4 to TRBJ1-3; possibly TRBD1 for D (5 bases). V was cut by 5 bases and J by 0 bases, with 14 bases left in between. The CDR3 covers 16 residues. CDR3 DNA: TGTGCCAGCAGTACCCGGGGACGGAGCTCTGGAAACACCATATATTTT. Protein: CASSTRGRSSGNTIYF.

There are a few counts of this clonotype. The chain employs TRBV7-9 and TRBJ2-3; TRBD1 is a possible D gene (6 bases). The ends were cut back, 2 bases at V and 1 base at J, with 10 bases in the middle. This CDR3 spans 15 amino acids. Germline CDR1 and CDR2: SEHNR and FQNEAQ (reference sequence). CDR3 DNA: TGTGCCAGCAGCTTACAGGGGTTCGGCACAGATACGCAGTATTTT. It codes for CASSLQGFGTDTQYF.

A few counts support this clonotype. The chain uses TRBV20-1 and TRBJ1-5; D perhaps matches TRBD1 (5 bases). CDR1 and CDR2 (germline): DFQATT, SNEGSKA (reference sequence). There are 13 residues in the CDR3. V was shortened by 7 bases and J by 2 bases, with 12 bases between the two germline ends. CDR3 coding DNA: TGCAGTGTTGCAGGACATCGCAATCAGCCCCAGCATTTT. Protein product: CSVAGHRNQPQHF.

Ten or more counts support this clonotype. The chain links TRBV6-5 to TRBJ1-2, with D possibly matching TRBD1 (6 bases). Trimming removed 5 bases at V and 4 bases at J, with 11 bases between. Germline CDR1 reads MNHEY; CDR2 reads SVGAGI. This CDR3 contains 13 residues. The CDR3 reads CASSQTGFYGYTF. The CDR3 nucleotides are TGTGCCAGCAGTCAAACAGGGTTCTATGGCTACACCTTC.

There are a few counts of this clonotype. V usage is TRBV4-2 and J usage is TRBJ2-5; TRBD2 is a possible D gene (5 bases). The germline V and J ends were trimmed by 0 bases and 7 bases, with 15 bases remaining between them. The CDR3 is 15 amino acids. CDR1 is LGHNA, CDR2 YNFKEQ, per germline. The CDR3 region has the DNA TGTGCCAGCAGCCAAGAGGCGGGTACTTGGGGGACCCAGTACTTC. It specifies CASSQEAGTWGTQYF.

This sequence joins TRBV28 and TRBJ1-4, with 8 bases identical to TRBD1. Germline trimming cut 4 bases from V and 8 bases from J; bases unmatched to any gene: 6. Per the germline V gene, CDR1 is MDHEN and CDR2 is SYDVKM. This CDR3 contains 14 residues. The CDR3 sequence: CASSSGQGWEKLFF. In DNA, the CDR3 is TGTGCCAGCAGTTCCGGACAGGGATGGGAAAAACTGTTTTTT.

This chain links TRBV10-2 with TRBJ1-1, with TRBD1 identical over 8 bases. The CDR3 runs 14 residues. CDR1 and CDR2 from the germline V gene are WSHSY and SAAADI. With V trimmed by 7 bases and J by 1 base, 5 bases remained unmatched. In DNA form, the CDR3 reads TGCGCCAGCAAACAGGGGGTGTCGAACACTGAAGCTTTCTTT. This encodes CASKQGVSNTEAFF.

This clonotype came up a few times. The J gene is TRBJ2-1, the V gene TRBV6-2 or TRBV6-3; no clear D gene. This CDR3 comprises 16 residues. The V and J ends lost 2 bases and 4 bases respectively, with 15 bases between them. Germline assignment: CDR1 MNHEY and CDR2 SVGEGT. The CDR3: CASSYRSWGQYNEQFF. The DNA of the CDR3 is TGTGCCAGCAGTTACCGTTCTTGGGGTCAATACAATGAGCAGTTCTTC.

This clonotype was found many times. The chain links TRBV29-1 to TRBJ1-1, with TRBD1 as a possible D gene (5 bases). The CDR3 extends over 17 amino acids. The germline V gene encodes CDR1 SQVTM and CDR2 ANQGSEA. V was cut by 4 bases and J by 0 bases, with 21 bases left in between. DNA for the CDR3: TGCAGCGTTGGCCCGGGGATCAGGGTTGGTCTGAACACTGAAGCTTTCTTT. This sequence encodes CSVGPGIRVGLNTEAFF. Drawing the rest from reference TRBV29-1 and TRBJ1-1, the complete variable domain is SAVISQKPSRDICQRGTSLTIQCQVDSQVTMMFWYRQQPGQSLTLIATANQGSEATYESGFVIDKFPISRPNLTFSTLTVSNMSPEDSSIYLCSVGPGIRVGLNTEAFFGQGTRLTVV.

V gene TRBV18 combines with J gene TRBJ1-1, with D tentatively TRBD1 (6 bases). Germline CDR1 KGHSH, CDR2 LQKENI. This CDR3 is built from 14 residues. Trimming removed 3 bases from V and 6 bases from J, with 14 bases in between. The CDR3 spells CASSPQGSGAEAFF. The CDR3 DNA sequence: TGTGCCAGCTCACCCCAGGGGTCGGGCGCTGAAGCTTTCTTT.

This clonotype came up many times. The rearrangement uses TRBV7-9 and TRBJ1-5; 7 bases line up with TRBD1. CDR3 length: 17 amino acids. Germline V gene data show CDR1 as SEHNR and CDR2 as FQNEAQ (reference sequence). After removal of 0 bases from V and 0 bases from J, the junction contained 5 bases not matched to a gene. The CDR3 is CASSLAVGGHSNQPQHF. The DNA of the CDR3 is TGTGCCAGCAGCTTAGCGGTAGGGGGCCATAGCAATCAGCCCCAGCATTTT. Full variable domain (missing parts from reference TRBV7-9 and TRBJ1-5): DTGVSQNPRHKITKRGQNVTFRCDPISEHNRLYWYRQTLGQGPEFLTYFQNEAQLEKSRLLSDRFSAERPKGSFSTLEIQRTEQGDSAMYLCASSLAVGGHSNQPQHFGDGTRLSIL.

Notes on this clonotype: This clone may be a read error of a much larger clone one base away. The chain has TRBV20-1 and TRBJ1-3; no reliable D call. CDR1 and CDR2 (germline): DFQATT, SNEGSKA (reference sequence). The CDR3 has 16 residues. This CDR3 reads CRAREAPMSSGNTIYF. The CDR3 nucleotides read TGCAGAGCTAGAGAGGCCCCTATGAGCTCTGGAAACACCATATATTTT.

The J gene is TRBJ2-7, the V gene TRBV9; TRBD1 agrees at 10 bases. V lost 4 bases and J lost 4; bases outside the gene matches: 5. Looked up from germline, CDR1 is SGDLS and CDR2 is YYNGEE. The CDR3 covers 14 residues. In DNA, the CDR3 is TGTGCCAGCAGCCCGGCGGGACAGGGGTACGAGCAGTACTTC. The encoded protein is CASSPAGQGYEQYF.

This clonotype was counted between two and nine times. The V and J genes are TRBV9 and TRBJ2-1, with 8 bases matching TRBD1. Germline V gene lookup returns CDR1 SGDLS and CDR2 YYNGEE. V was clipped by 4 bases and J by 3 bases; unmatched bases: 6. There are 15 residues in the CDR3. CDR3 bases: TGTGCCAGCAGCCCCCGGGACAGGAGCTACAATGAGCAGTTCTTC. As protein: CASSPRDRSYNEQFF.

This clonotype showed up many times. CDR3 DNA: TGTGCCAGCAGCGTTGGGCCGGGCGGGATGGAAGCTTTCTTT. It translates to CASSVGPGGMEAFF. The chain recombines TRBV9 with TRBJ1-1; the D is unclear. Trimming removed 2 bases from V and 8 bases from J, with 16 bases in between. This CDR3 comprises 14 residues. Germline V CDR1 and CDR2: SGDLS, YYNGEE.

The gene calls are TRBV29-1 and TRBJ1-1; maybe TRBD1 (5 bases). Per the germline V gene, CDR1 is SQVTM and CDR2 is ANQGSEA. Trimming removed 7 bases from V and 0 bases from J, with 27 bases in between. The CDR3 contains 18 residues. The CDR3 sequence is CSGGNSALRRLVNTEAFF. The CDR3 DNA is TGCAGCGGGGGGAATTCGGCACTGCGACGCCTCGTGAACACTGAAGCTTTCTTT.

This clonotype was found many times. The rearrangement links TRBV12-3 or TRBV12-4 to TRBJ1-5; TRBD1 is a possible D gene (5 bases). V lost 5 bases, J lost 4 bases, and 12 bases lay in between. The CDR3 contains 14 residues. CDR3 loop: CASSPQGGNQPQHF. CDR3 in DNA: TGTGCCAGCAGTCCCCAGGGAGGGAATCAGCCCCAGCATTTT.

This clonotype was seen only a few times. This sequence joins TRBV20-1 and TRBJ2-2, with 7 nucleotides matching TRBD1. Germline CDR1 and CDR2: DFQATT and SNEGSKA (reference sequence). Unmatched junction bases numbered 8, after V lost 4 bases and J lost 3 bases. The CDR3 spans 15 residues. The CDR3 is CSATPGQLYTGELFF. The DNA for the CDR3 is TGCAGTGCTACCCCGGGACAGCTATACACCGGGGAGCTGTTTTTT.

There are a few counts of this clonotype. The V call is TRBV12-3 or TRBV12-4, the J call TRBJ1-2, with 8 bases identical to TRBD1. Losses at the gene ends were 7 bases for V and 4 bases for J; bases not matched to a gene: 14. The CDR3 consists of 16 residues. CDR3 nucleotides: TGTGCCAGCATCTTCATGGCTCCCAGGGGGCCCTATGGCTACACCTTC. It yields the protein CASIFMAPRGPYGYTF.

The V and J genes are TRBV4-1 and TRBJ1-2; D is unclear. Germline-derived CDR1 and CDR2 are MGHRA and YSYEKL. V was clipped by 1 base and J by 8 bases, with 20 bases between them. This CDR3 comprises 16 residues. The CDR3 DNA follows: TGCGCCAGCAGCCAAGTCGCCCGGAAGATTGCGGGGGGCTACACCTTC. It codes for CASSQVARKIAGGYTF.